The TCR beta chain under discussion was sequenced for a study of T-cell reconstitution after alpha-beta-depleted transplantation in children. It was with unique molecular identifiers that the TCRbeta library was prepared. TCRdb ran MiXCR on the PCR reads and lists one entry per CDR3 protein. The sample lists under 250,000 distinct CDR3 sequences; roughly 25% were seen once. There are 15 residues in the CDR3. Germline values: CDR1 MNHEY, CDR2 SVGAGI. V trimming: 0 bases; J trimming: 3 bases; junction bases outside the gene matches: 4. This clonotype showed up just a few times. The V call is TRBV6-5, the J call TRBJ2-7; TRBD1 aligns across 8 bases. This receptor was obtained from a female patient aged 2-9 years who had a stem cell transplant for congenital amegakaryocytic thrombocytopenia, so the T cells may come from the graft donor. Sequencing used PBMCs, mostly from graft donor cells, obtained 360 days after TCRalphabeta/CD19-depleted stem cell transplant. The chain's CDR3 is CASSYSGGTGYEQYF. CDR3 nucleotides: TGTGCCAGCAGTTACTCCGGCGGGACAGGCTACGAGCAGTACTTC.